The sequence of this T cell receptor (beta chain) was determined in a study of Ad26.COV2.S vaccination and SARS-CoV-2 variants. The method was immunoSEQ multiplex PCR; TCRdb's version includes in-frame clones alone and lacks a portion of them. The repertoire holds approximately 360,000 clones, with 83% as singletons. V lost 0 bases, J lost 6 bases, and 7 bases lay in between. This CDR3 is built from 13 residues. In germline, CDR1 is SGHTA, CDR2 FQGTGA. Of note for this clone: Its antigen is as yet unknown.

The treatment denotes: 19 received Ad26.COV2.S at low or high dose, single or two shots; 5 received placebo; per-sample allocation not given. The samples were gathered on day 63 after the first injection of vaccine or placebo. Study-level results: It is possible that the TCR breadth and depth analyses underestimated the total T cell responses. Vaccinated individuals (as opposed to placebo recipients) had higher spike-specific TCR breadth.

The TCR sequence derives from a person between 18 and 65 years old who received the Ad26.COV2.S COVID-19 vaccine or a placebo. The chain is built from TRBV7-3 and TRBJ2-3, with no clear D. The material was peripheral blood, obtained in a trial of Ad26.COV2.S vaccine versus placebo. CDR3: CASSLTTPDTQYF. The CDR3 nucleotides read TGTGCCAGCAGCTTAACCACTCCGGATACGCAGTATTTT.